This TCR beta chain appears in the sequencing data of a study of cytomegalovirus exposure and HLA in healthy donors. General study results and limits: It was reportedly the case that the classifier diagnosed cytomegalovirus status with high specificity and sensitivity. The productive fraction for most TCR beta V segments was about 87% or about 30% in an earlier analysis. The presence/absence work took it that sequencing depth was about the same across donors.

It was with 60 Vbeta and 13 Jbeta primers that the PCR ran. Assay used: immunoSEQ multiplex PCR; TCRdb lists only in-frame clones, some missing. The repertoire holds roughly 51,000 clones, with 81% as singletons. As to this clone: What it recognizes is unknown.

The clonotype originates from a boy younger than 18 in good health and CMV-seropositive. The material sequenced was PBMCs.

The CDR3, as DNA: TGTGCCAGCAGCTTCCCTTCCGGGACCTACGAGCAGTACTTC. Amino acid sequence: CASSFPSGTYEQYF. V gene TRBV11-2 combines with J gene TRBJ2-7, with D possibly TRBD2 on 5 matching bases. The CDR3 extends over 14 amino acids. Germline CDR1 is SGHAT and CDR2 is FQNNGV. The V and J ends lost 3 bases and 2 bases respectively, with 11 bases between them.